The following is a TCR beta chain sequence with its context. Its antigen is not known. These data belong to a study of glioma-infiltrating T cells after dendritic cell vaccination. Whole-study context: At biweekly intervals, patients got three intradermal dendritic cell vaccine injections.

Regarding the study as a whole: Only a small number of patients had complete blood and tumor samples.

PBMC were collected before vaccination, two weeks after the third vaccination, and at progression. The primer mix had 60 V beta and 13 J beta primers. TCRdb's table, derived via immunoSEQ multiplex PCR, lists solely in-frame clones and lacks some. The data show about 99,000 clones, roughly 76% seen once. This clonotype was sampled from a human donor with glioblastoma. The sequencing here drew on blood, taken before dendritic cell vaccination.

Here the CDR3 reads CASSLTPDDEQYF. The CDR3 coding sequence is TGTGCCAGCAGCTTAACTCCAGATGATGAGCAGTACTTC. The chain is built from TRBV7-3 and TRBJ2-7; D not certain. Looked up from germline, CDR1 is SGHTA and CDR2 is FQGTGA. The CDR3 runs to 13 residues. V lost 0 bases, J lost 7 bases, and 10 bases lay in between.